This entry lists 29 T cell receptor beta chains sequenced from one sample in a study of a mutant IDH1 vaccine in newly diagnosed glioma. Sample time point: baseline, week 1 (first vaccination visit). Treatment specified: pre-vaccination baseline after standard-of-care therapy. Using immunoSEQ multiplex PCR, the repertoire was profiled, and TCRdb retains in-frame clones only, with some absent. The table has some 95,000 clones, just under 80% seen once. The sample was PBMCs, taken from a glioma patient treated with radiotherapy, temozolomide or both. Receptor source: a man in his forties with glioma.

V usage is TRBV28 and J usage is TRBJ2-7, with no clear D. V was trimmed by 2 bases and J by 6 bases, leaving 5 bases between them. Germline V gene data show CDR1 as MDHEN and CDR2 as SYDVKM. CDR3 length: 11 residues. The CDR3 nucleotides are TGTGCCAGCAGTTTAGGTTCCGAGCAGTACTTC. Translating it yields CASSLGSEQYF.

The chain carries TRBV2 and TRBJ2-2; D is unresolved. Trimming pared 3 bases from V and 3 bases from J, leaving 11 bases between. The length of the CDR3 is 15 residues. In germline, CDR1 is SNHLY, CDR2 FYNNEI. In nucleotides, the CDR3 is TGTGCCAGCAGTGAGGTCGAGACACACACCGGGGAGCTGTTTTTT. This encodes CASSEVETHTGELFF.

V is TRBV6-1 and J is TRBJ2-2; 10 nucleotides match TRBD2. The V gene's germline CDR1 is MNHNS and CDR2 SASEGT. This CDR3 is built from 14 residues. The CDR3: CGASGGRDTGELFF. CDR3 sequence (DNA): TGTGGTGCTAGCGGGGGCCGGGACACCGGGGAGCTGTTTTTT.

This rearrangement joins TRBV9 to TRBJ2-6, with D perhaps TRBD2 (5 bases). The CDR3 loop spans 18 amino acids. Trimming stripped 0 bases from V and 1 base from J, with 14 bases between. The germline V gene has CDR1 SGDLS and CDR2 YYNGEE. This CDR3 is CASSVAFRGSSGANVLTF. In nucleotides, the CDR3 is TGTGCCAGCAGCGTAGCTTTCCGGGGATCTTCTGGGGCCAACGTCCTGACTTTC.

The table lists this clone with a count of one. The chain joins TRBV28 to TRBJ1-1; no reliable D call. The CDR3 has 13 amino acids. V lost 4 bases and J lost 0, with 6 bases in between. Germline-derived CDR1 and CDR2 are MDHEN and SYDVKM. The CDR3 DNA sequence: TGTGCCAGCAGTTCGTACATGAACACTGAAGCTTTCTTT. Translated: CASSSYMNTEAFF.

This chain uses TRBV11-2 with TRBJ2-2; D perhaps matches TRBD1 (6 bases). Germline V gene lookup returns CDR1 SGHAT and CDR2 FQNNGV. Deletions cut 8 bases from V and 0 bases from J, with 13 bases between. CDR3 length: 15 amino acids. The CDR3 spells CASPGGTSNTGELFF. In DNA form, the CDR3 reads TGTGCCAGCCCTGGGGGCACCTCGAACACCGGGGAGCTGTTTTTT. Complete variable domain (other parts from reference TRBV11-2 and TRBJ2-2): EAGVAQSPRYKIIEKRQSVAFWCNPISGHATLYWYQQILGQGPKLLIQFQNNGVVDDSQLPKDRFSAERLKGVDSTLKIQPAKLEDSAVYLCASPGGTSNTGELFFGEGSRLTVL.

The rearrangement uses TRBV15 and TRBJ1-2; TRBD1 is a possible D gene (5 bases). Germline-derived CDR1 and CDR2 are LNHNV and YYDKDF (reference sequence). V lost 0 bases, J lost 1 base, and 15 bases lay in between. The CDR3 has 17 residues. CDR3 bases: TGTGCCACCAGCAGAGATCGGGGGGAACCGATTAACTATGGCTACACCTTC. This encodes CATSRDRGEPINYGYTF.

The gene calls are TRBV11-2 and TRBJ2-3; perhaps TRBD2 as D (5 bases). The germline CDR1 and CDR2 sequences are SGHAT and FQNNGV. With 3 bases removed from V and 2 bases from J, the gap between germline ends came to 6 bases. This CDR3 comprises 13 residues. As DNA, the CDR3 is TGTGCCAGCAGCTTGAGGGTCACAGATACGCAGTATTTT. This codes for CASSLRVTDTQYF.

Concerning this clone: This sample also contains other DNA sequences that code for the same CDR3. This rearrangement joins TRBV7-2 to TRBJ2-2; a possible D gene is TRBD1 (6 bases). Germline V gene lookup returns CDR1 SGHTA and CDR2 FQGNSA. Trimming left V 2 bases short and J 4 bases short, with 14 bases between. The CDR3 length is 16 residues. The CDR3 DNA sequence: TGTGCCAGCAGCTTAATGGGGGCGCGAGGCACCGGGGAGCTGTTTTTT. Its protein is CASSLMGARGTGELFF.

Here the CDR3 DNA reads TGTGCCAGCAGTGAGGACAGGGTCGCAGATACGCAGTATTTT. It specifies CASSEDRVADTQYF. The chain couples TRBV2 to TRBJ2-3; 8 bases align to TRBD1. Germline V lookup: CDR1 SNHLY, CDR2 FYNNEI. The CDR3 has 14 residues. Unmatched junction bases numbered 3, after V lost 3 bases and J lost 4 bases. The full variable domain, completed using reference TRBV2 and TRBJ2-3, is EPEVTQTPSHQVTQMGQEVILRCVPISNHLYFYWYRQILGQKVEFLVSFYNNEISEKSEIFDDQFSVERPDGSNFTLKIRSTKLEDSAMYFCASSEDRVADTQYFGPGTRLTVL.

The chain uses TRBV11-3 and TRBJ2-7; 9 bases are a match to TRBD2. Trimming at V came to 4 bases and at J to 6 bases, leaving 13 bases not matched to a gene. This CDR3 has 16 residues. Per the germline V gene, CDR1 is SGHNT and CDR2 is YENEEA. CDR3: CASSSKISGSGLEQYF. In nucleotides, the CDR3 is TGTGCCAGCAGCTCCAAAATTAGCGGGAGCGGACTCGAGCAGTACTTC.

This clone appeared once. The V call is TRBV4-3, the J call TRBJ2-7; D assignment may be TRBD1 or TRBD2 (5 bases each). Germline values: CDR1 LGHNA, CDR2 YSLEER. The length of the CDR3 is 16 residues. V dropped 0 bases and J dropped 3 bases, with 15 bases sitting between them. This CDR3 is CASSQDFRGRGYEQYF. CDR3 coding DNA: TGCGCCAGCAGCCAAGATTTCCGGGGCCGAGGCTACGAGCAGTACTTC.

The V and J genes are TRBV29-1 and TRBJ2-7, with D possibly matching TRBD2 (5 bases). Trimming took 2 bases from V and 1 from J, leaving 15 bases between them. Germline V gives CDR1 SQVTM, CDR2 ANQGSEA. The CDR3 has 15 residues. The chain's CDR3 is CSVERHRGLSYEQYF. DNA of the CDR3: TGCAGCGTTGAACGACACCGGGGATTGTCCTACGAGCAGTACTTC.

The genes are TRBV4-2 and TRBJ2-2; D is perhaps TRBD2 (6 bases). The V gene lost 0 bases and the J gene lost 4 bases, with 9 bases spanning the gap. Germline loops: CDR1 LGHNA, CDR2 YNFKEQ. This CDR3 is 15 amino acids long. In nucleotides, the CDR3 is TGTGCCAGCAGCCAAGATCCCGGGGGCACCGGGGAGCTGTTTTTT. Its translation: CASSQDPGGTGELFF.

This sequence joins TRBV27 and TRBJ1-4; D not certain. Germline loops: CDR1 MNHEY, CDR2 SMNVEV (reference sequence). The length of the CDR3 is 12 residues. Trimming removed 3 bases at V and 8 bases at J, with 7 bases between. The CDR3 sequence: CASSFLGEKLFF. The CDR3 region has the DNA TGTGCCAGCAGTTTTCTTGGAGAAAAACTGTTTTTT. The full variable domain, completed using reference TRBV27 and TRBJ1-4, is EAQVTQNPRYLITVTGKKLTVTCSQNMNHEYMSWYRQDPGLGLRQIYYSMNVEVTDKGDVPEGYKVSRKEKRNFPLILESPSPNQTSLYFCASSFLGEKLFFGSGTQLSVL.

This rearrangement joins TRBV5-4 to TRBJ2-5; 7 bases map to TRBD1. J was trimmed by 2 bases and V by 4 bases; bases with no gene match: 8. The germline V gene has CDR1 SGHNT and CDR2 YYREEE (reference sequence). This CDR3 has 15 amino acids. This CDR3 reads CASSPGTEKQETQYF. In DNA, the CDR3 is TGTGCCAGCAGCCCCGGGACAGAAAAACAAGAGACCCAGTACTTC.

This rearrangement joins TRBV10-2 to TRBJ2-2; D perhaps matches TRBD1 (6 bases). Germline lookup yields CDR1 WSHSY and CDR2 SAAADI. The CDR3 sequence is 20 residues long. Trimming removed 3 bases from V and 4 bases from J, with 27 bases in between. The CDR3 region is CASSDPWAYPGARTTGELFF. The CDR3 nucleotides read TGCGCCAGCAGTGATCCATGGGCTTACCCAGGGGCTCGTACCACCGGGGAGCTGTTTTTT.

J is TRBJ1-1 and V is TRBV7-2; unclear D gene. V lost 5 bases, J lost 6 bases, and 13 bases lay in between. Looked up from germline, CDR1 is SGHTA and CDR2 is FQGNSA. The length of the CDR3 is 13 residues. This CDR3 is CASSVSALPEAFF. The CDR3 bases are TGTGCCAGCAGCGTAAGCGCTTTGCCTGAAGCTTTCTTT.

The CDR3 sequence: CASSPSGGAPETQYF. In DNA, the CDR3 is TGTGCCAGCAGTCCCAGCGGGGGGGCCCCAGAGACCCAGTACTTC. The chain is built from TRBV6-4 and TRBJ2-5; 10 nucleotides line up with TRBD2. The CDR3 spans 15 residues. Germline lookup yields CDR1 MRHNA and CDR2 SNTAGT. With 5 bases clipped from V and 4 bases from J, the junction kept 7 bases outside the gene matches.

This chain connects TRBV19 to TRBJ2-6, with D perhaps TRBD1 or TRBD2 (5 bases each). The CDR3 runs 18 residues. The germline V gene encodes CDR1 LNHDA and CDR2 SQIVND (reference sequence). The V gene lost 4 bases and the J gene lost 3 bases, with 19 bases spanning the gap. CDR3 nucleotide sequence: TGTGCCAGTAGTAGATACTCCGGGACCCTGGGTGGGGCCAACGTCCTGACTTTC. It is translated as CASSRYSGTLGGANVLTF.

The rearrangement links TRBV27 to TRBJ2-2; tentatively, D is TRBD2 (5 bases). There are 14 residues in the CDR3. The germline V gene encodes CDR1 MNHEY and CDR2 SMNVEV (reference sequence). The germline V and J ends were trimmed by 3 bases and 7 bases, with 12 bases remaining between them. The CDR3 spells CASSFQRTGGELFF. The CDR3 DNA sequence: TGTGCCAGCAGTTTCCAACGGACTGGCGGGGAGCTGTTTTTT.

The genes are TRBV6-5 and TRBJ2-7; the D gene is possibly TRBD1 (5 bases). This CDR3 comprises 15 residues. Germline CDR1 MNHEY, CDR2 SVGAGI. Trimming took 0 bases from V and 3 from J, leaving 12 bases between them. CDR3 residues: CASSYSNRLFYEQYF. In nucleotides, the CDR3 is TGTGCCAGCAGTTACTCGAACAGGCTCTTCTACGAGCAGTACTTC.

The gene calls are TRBV2 and TRBJ2-7; 7 bases line up with TRBD1. CDR1 is SNHLY, CDR2 FYNNEI, per germline. This CDR3 contains 13 residues. The V and J ends lost 6 bases and 2 bases, in that order; junction bases with no gene match: 4. The CDR3 coding sequence is TGTGCCAGCAGGGGGACAGTTACCTACGAGCAGTACTTC. Translating it yields CASRGTVTYEQYF.

J is TRBJ1-2 and V is TRBV7-9; TRBD1 agrees at 7 bases. The CDR3 totals 14 residues. Losses at the gene ends were 3 bases for V and 3 bases for J; bases not matched to a gene: 4. Germline V CDR1 and CDR2: SEHNR, FQNEAQ (reference sequence). In nucleotides, the CDR3 is TGTGCCAGCAGCTTCCCAGGGGGACACTATGGCTACACCTTC. Protein sequence: CASSFPGGHYGYTF.

The chain uses TRBV7-9 and TRBJ1-5; D is unresolved. CDR1 and CDR2 (germline): SEHNR, FQNEAQ (reference sequence). This CDR3 comprises 15 residues. Trimming cost V 5 bases and J 3 bases, with 14 bases left between them. The CDR3 spells CASSPVGSDNQPQHF. The CDR3 DNA reads as TGTGCCAGCAGCCCAGTGGGGTCTGACAATCAGCCCCAGCATTTT.

The chain uses TRBV11-2 and TRBJ1-2; a possible D gene is TRBD1 (5 bases). V lost 2 bases and J lost 4, with 17 bases in between. The CDR3 runs 16 residues. CDR1 is SGHAT, CDR2 FQNNGV, per germline. The CDR3 DNA follows: TGTGCCAGCAGCTTACAGGGAAGGGCCGGAGTCTATGGCTACACCTTC. This translates into CASSLQGRAGVYGYTF.

This chain connects TRBV4-3 to TRBJ1-1; D gene ambiguous. CDR1 and CDR2 (germline): LGHNA, YSLEER. Trimming took off 1 base at V and 5 bases at J, with 11 bases between the two ends. The CDR3 runs to 14 residues. CDR3 in amino acids: CASSQGTLVTEAFF. CDR3 DNA: TGCGCCAGCAGCCAAGGCACGCTCGTGACTGAAGCTTTCTTT.

V and J are TRBV5-5 and TRBJ2-1, with 8 nucleotides matching TRBD1. The CDR3 is 15 amino acids. V was clipped by 0 bases and J by 4 bases; unmatched bases: 3. Germline loops: CDR1 SGHKS, CDR2 YYEKEE (reference sequence). CDR3 sequence (DNA): TGTGCCAGCAGCTTGGTGCAGGGGGCGTACAATGAGCAGTTCTTC. Its translation is CASSLVQGAYNEQFF.

The V and J genes are TRBV7-2 and TRBJ1-3; D possibly corresponds to TRBD1 (5 bases). The CDR3 length is 14 residues. V lost 5 bases to trimming and J lost 0 bases, with 8 bases between them. The germline V gene has CDR1 SGHTA and CDR2 FQGNSA. In DNA, the CDR3 is TGTGCCAGCAGCGCAGGGTTCTCTGGAAACACCATATATTTT. This gives the protein CASSAGFSGNTIYF.